This T cell receptor beta chain is drawn from a study of shared clonotypes between healthy human individuals. In the study overall: CD4 naive and CD4 memory each took three plates per donor, while CD8 naive took two and CD8 memory one. Study-wide results and caveats: What rarefaction showed was incomplete sorted-subset sequencing despite large depth. Non-shared clonotypes were found to have lower generation probabilities than the clonotypes that were shared by all four of the sorted-subset donors.

The study separated CD4+ cells into CD45RA+ naive and CD45RA-negative memory subsets. Germline CDR1 reads MNHEY; CDR2 reads SVGAGI. CDR3 size: 12 residues. The germline V and J ends were trimmed by 4 bases and 9 bases, with 12 bases remaining between them. Method: immunoSEQ multiplex PCR; TCRdb's copy keeps in-frame clones and lacks some. The sample has some 1,100,000 clones; roughly 74% are singletons. Worth noting for this clone: Its antigen is still unknown.

This clonotype was sampled from a man aged 18 to 35 in good health. Some clones in this sample may be carry-over from other donors' samples. V is TRBV6-5 and J is TRBJ1-1, with a weak D call TRBD1 (5 bases). Specimen: memory CD4+ T cells from PBMCs. The subset was: CD45RA-negative fraction. CDR3 region: CASSLGPSKAFF. CDR3 DNA: TGTGCCAGCAGTTTGGGACCCTCTAAAGCTTTCTTT.